This record concerns one TCR beta chain sequence. Study members were between about 18 and 95 years old and lived in approximately 25 US regions. The CDR3 is 14 amino acids. The V gene lost 3 bases and the J gene lost 5 bases, with 11 bases spanning the gap. Germline CDR1 is SNHLY and CDR2 is FYNNEI. As originally analysed: Estimates of nucleated cell counts were drawn from the amplification of reference gene primers. Profiled with immunoSEQ multiplex PCR; TCRdb holds only in-frame clones, not every one. V and J calls and clone size come straight from that table; D and trimming were deduced from the DNA. The sample holds some 180,000 clones; around 83% are singletons and the top ten take more than 3%. This record comes from a study of blood T cell repertoires in COVID-19.

This sequence originates from a woman younger than 45 who had been exposed to COVID-19. The genes are TRBV2 and TRBJ2-1, with a tentative D call TRBD1 (6 bases). Input material: PBMCs or T cells enriched from blood (not recorded which). The CDR3: CASSDRDRNNEQFF. As DNA, the CDR3 is TGTGCCAGCAGTGATCGAGACAGGAACAATGAGCAGTTCTTC.